This T cell receptor beta chain was obtained from a study of blood T cell repertoires in COVID-19. Study information: Researchers got acute and convalescent COVID-19 samples from the United States, Italy and Spain. From T cells, B-cell-depleted T cells, or PBMCs came the material, which was cDNA or gDNA.

Authors' analysis steps: Amplification of reference gene primers was used by the study to estimate nucleated cell counts. Using immunoSEQ multiplex PCR, the repertoire was profiled, and TCRdb retains in-frame clones only, with some absent. For V, J and clone size, that table is used; D and trimming come from the DNA. The table has about 120,000 clones, around 87% seen once. This clone was seen a single time. V gave up 1 base and J gave up 12 bases; unmatched junction bases: 7. The CDR3 consists of 15 residues. Germline CDR1 MNHEY, CDR2 SMNVEV (reference sequence). This receptor was taken from a woman between 50 and 59 years old with acute or convalescent COVID-19. The chain uses TRBV27 and TRBJ1-4; TRBD1 matches 11 bases. The sequenced sample was peripheral blood. CDR3 region: CASSLLRTGGGELFF. The CDR3 DNA reads TGTGCCAGCAGTTTATTACGGACAGGGGGCGGTGAACTGTTTTTT.